One T cell receptor (beta chain) is described in this entry. What it binds is unknown. This entry comes from a study of shared clonotypes between healthy human individuals. Study-level results: What rarefaction showed was incomplete sorted-subset sequencing despite large depth.

The CDR3 sequence is 15 residues long. V lost 4 bases and J lost 8; bases outside the gene matches: 11. The germline V gene encodes CDR1 MNHEY and CDR2 SVGAGI. CD45RO-negative cells were positively selected for CCR7, leaving out terminally differentiated effector memory CD45RA+ cells. The study enrolled healthy HIV-negative adults without recent acute infections or vaccinations as donors. TCRdb's table, derived via immunoSEQ multiplex PCR, lists solely in-frame clones and lacks some. In the table there are millions of clones, less than 95% of which are singletons. The rearrangement links TRBV6-5 to TRBJ1-2; TRBD1 matches 9 bases. Sequencing input: naive CD8+ T cells sorted from blood. This receptor was taken from a man aged 18 to 29 in good health. The CDR3 is CASSFTGGMALGYTF. The CDR3, as DNA: TGTGCCAGCAGTTTTACAGGGGGCATGGCCCTAGGCTACACCTTC.